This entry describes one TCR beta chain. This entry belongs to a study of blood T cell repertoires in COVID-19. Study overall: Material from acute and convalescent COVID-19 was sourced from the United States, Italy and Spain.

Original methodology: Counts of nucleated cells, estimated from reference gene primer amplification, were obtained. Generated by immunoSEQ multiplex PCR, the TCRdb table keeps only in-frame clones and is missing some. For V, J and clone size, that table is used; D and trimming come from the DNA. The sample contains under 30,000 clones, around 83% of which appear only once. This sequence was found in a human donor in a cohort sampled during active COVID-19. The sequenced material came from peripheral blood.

The CDR3 DNA reads as TGTGCCAGCAGTTACTCCCCCTATGGGGGAGGATCACCCCTCCACTTT. It codes for CASSYSPYGGGSPLHF. The rearrangement joins TRBV6-5 to TRBJ1-6; D possibly corresponds to TRBD1 (5 bases). Trimming removed 0 bases from V and 10 bases from J, with 16 bases in between. This CDR3 contains 16 residues. Germline values: CDR1 MNHEY, CDR2 SVGAGI.